These T cell receptor beta chains were read from a single sample in a study of CD8 T cells in ankylosing spondylitis. TCRdb fed the 5' RACE reads into MiXCR, producing one record per CDR3 protein. The sample carries 30,000 to 45,000 distinct CDR3 sequences, about 15% recorded once. Input material: blood. The receptor source for this set is a male donor with ankylosing spondylitis or in good health (not recorded which). The CDR3 runs from the conserved cysteine through the conserved F or W. Fields, in order: D gene, clone size, V gene, J gene, CDR3 DNA, CDR3 protein. A D gene is named only where the DNA matches it firmly. Clone size is stated in some rows and not others, as once, few, many or a class when expanded.

d_call: .
clone_size: few
v_call: TRBV6-6
j_call: TRBJ2-4
cdr3_nt: TGTGCCAGCAGTCAAGCGGACCTAGCCAAAAACATTCAGTACTTC
cdr3_aa: CASSQADLAKNIQYF

d_call: .
clone_size: .
v_call: TRBV7-2
j_call: TRBJ2-5
cdr3_nt: TGTGCCAGCAGCTTAGGAGGGTATGGAGAGACCCAGTACTTC
cdr3_aa: CASSLGGYGETQYF

d_call: TRBD1
clone_size: few
v_call: TRBV5-1
j_call: TRBJ1-4
cdr3_nt: TGCGCCAGCTGCCTGACAGGGAGAACTAATGAAAAACTGTTTTTT
cdr3_aa: CASCLTGRTNEKLFF

d_call: TRBD2
clone_size: .
v_call: TRBV7-9
j_call: TRBJ2-2
cdr3_nt: TGTGCCAGCAGCTTTATAGCGGGAGGCGCCACCGGGGAGCTGTTTTTT
cdr3_aa: CASSFIAGGATGELFF

d_call: .
clone_size: .
v_call: TRBV12-3/TRBV12-4
j_call: TRBJ2-2
cdr3_nt: TGTGCCAGCACCAAAGACGCTCCCGCCACCGGGGAGCTGTTTTTT
cdr3_aa: CASTKDAPATGELFF

d_call: .
clone_size: .
v_call: TRBV12-3/TRBV12-4
j_call: TRBJ2-2
cdr3_nt: TGTGCCAGCAGGTTGCCGGGACAAAACACCGGGGAGCTGTTTTTT
cdr3_aa: CASRLPGQNTGELFF

d_call: TRBD1
clone_size: few
v_call: TRBV5-1
j_call: TRBJ1-5
cdr3_nt: TGCGCCAGCAGCCCAGGGGGCAGTCAGCCCCAGCATTTT
cdr3_aa: CASSPGGSQPQHF

d_call: .
clone_size: .
v_call: TRBV29-1
j_call: TRBJ2-2
cdr3_nt: TGCAGCGTTGCGTGGTACCCCGGGACCGGGGAGCTGTTTTTT
cdr3_aa: CSVAWYPGTGELFF

d_call: .
clone_size: many
v_call: TRBV20-1
j_call: TRBJ2-2
cdr3_nt: TGCAGTGCCCGGGAATGGGGCACCGGGGAGCTGTTTTTT
cdr3_aa: CSAREWGTGELFF

d_call: .
clone_size: few
v_call: TRBV12-3/TRBV12-4
j_call: TRBJ2-7
cdr3_nt: TGTGCCAGCGGTCCCTGGGGGAACGAGCAGTACTTC
cdr3_aa: CASGPWGNEQYF

d_call: TRBD2
clone_size: few
v_call: TRBV20-1
j_call: TRBJ2-1
cdr3_nt: TGCAGTGCGGGACTTTGGGCGGGAGCCGAAAATGAGCAGTTCTTC
cdr3_aa: CSAGLWAGAENEQFF

d_call: .
clone_size: .
v_call: TRBV7-3
j_call: TRBJ2-7
cdr3_nt: TGTGCCAGCAGCTTAATGCCAGGGGCCTACGAGCAGTACTTC
cdr3_aa: CASSLMPGAYEQYF

d_call: .
clone_size: many
v_call: TRBV5-1
j_call: TRBJ2-2
cdr3_nt: TGCGCCAGCAGCCCTGGAGGTCAGCGGAACACCGGGGAGCTGTTTTTT
cdr3_aa: CASSPGGQRNTGELFF

d_call: .
clone_size: .
v_call: TRBV7-2
j_call: TRBJ2-2
cdr3_nt: TGTACCAGCAGCGCGAACACCGGGGAGCTGTTTTTT
cdr3_aa: CTSSANTGELFF

d_call: .
clone_size: .
v_call: TRBV28
j_call: TRBJ1-1
cdr3_nt: TGTGCCAGCGGGAGGAATGGGAAGAACACTGAAGCTTTCTTT
cdr3_aa: CASGRNGKNTEAFF

d_call: .
clone_size: .
v_call: TRBV11-2
j_call: TRBJ2-1
cdr3_nt: TGTGCCAGCAGCTTAGGAAGTGAGAGTAATGAGCAGTTCTTC
cdr3_aa: CASSLGSESNEQFF

d_call: TRBD2
clone_size: .
v_call: TRBV7-2
j_call: TRBJ2-2
cdr3_nt: TGTGCCAGCAGCTTAATTCGTCTAGCGGGAGGTTTGGGCGGGGAGCTGTTTTTT
cdr3_aa: CASSLIRLAGGLGGELFF

d_call: .
clone_size: many
v_call: TRBV5-1
j_call: TRBJ2-1
cdr3_nt: TGCGCCAGCAGCCCTATTGGGGCCGGAAGTGAGCAGTTCTTC
cdr3_aa: CASSPIGAGSEQFF

d_call: TRBD1
clone_size: many
v_call: TRBV29-1
j_call: TRBJ2-3
cdr3_nt: TGCAGCGTTGACCGACAGGGGCGCACCACAGATACGCAGTATTTT
cdr3_aa: CSVDRQGRTTDTQYF

d_call: .
clone_size: few
v_call: TRBV5-1
j_call: TRBJ2-4
cdr3_nt: TGCGCCAGCAGCTTGACCCTCCCTGGCGGCAAAAACATTCAGTACTTC
cdr3_aa: CASSLTLPGGKNIQYF

d_call: .
clone_size: .
v_call: TRBV20-1
j_call: TRBJ1-4
cdr3_nt: TGCAGTGCTAGATACCACTCAGGGGAGAATGAAAAACTGTTTTTT
cdr3_aa: CSARYHSGENEKLFF

d_call: TRBD1
clone_size: few
v_call: TRBV7-8
j_call: TRBJ1-5
cdr3_nt: TGTGCCAGCAGCCGGGGACAGGGATATGAATTTCAGCCCCAGCATTTT
cdr3_aa: CASSRGQGYEFQPQHF

d_call: TRBD2
clone_size: many
v_call: TRBV14
j_call: TRBJ2-1
cdr3_nt: TGTGCCAGCAGCCTAGCGGGACTAGCGGGAGTTGAGCAGTTCTTC
cdr3_aa: CASSLAGLAGVEQFF

d_call: .
clone_size: few
v_call: TRBV6-6
j_call: TRBJ2-2
cdr3_nt: TGTGCCAGCAGTTACTCTCGGAACACCGGGGAGCTGTTTTTT
cdr3_aa: CASSYSRNTGELFF

d_call: .
clone_size: .
v_call: TRBV5-1
j_call: TRBJ2-4
cdr3_nt: TGCGCCAGCAGCTTACAGGGCCACATTCAGTACTTC
cdr3_aa: CASSLQGHIQYF

d_call: .
clone_size: few
v_call: TRBV4-3
j_call: TRBJ1-5
cdr3_nt: TGCGCCAGCAGCCGCAGCCCAACAGGGAATCAGCCCCAGCATTTT
cdr3_aa: CASSRSPTGNQPQHF

d_call: .
clone_size: few
v_call: TRBV5-5
j_call: TRBJ2-5
cdr3_nt: TGTGCCAGCAGCTTGGTTGCAAGTCCCGAGACCCAGTACTTC
cdr3_aa: CASSLVASPETQYF

d_call: .
clone_size: few
v_call: TRBV4-3
j_call: TRBJ2-2
cdr3_nt: TGCGCCAGCAGCCAAGGGCAATTGAACACCGGGGAGCTGTTTTTT
cdr3_aa: CASSQGQLNTGELFF

d_call: .
clone_size: .
v_call: TRBV5-1
j_call: TRBJ1-3
cdr3_nt: TGCGCCACCAGCTTGACCGGTACTGGAAACACCATATATTTT
cdr3_aa: CATSLTGTGNTIYF